One and the same sample provided the 7 T cell receptor beta chains below, sequenced in a study of shared clonotypes between healthy human individuals. Libraries were prepared by immunoSEQ multiplex PCR; TCRdb keeps only in-frame clonotypes and omits some of them. This sample has about 480,000 clones, with approximately 85% found just once. The sequenced material came from PBMCs. Every receptor here comes from a woman between 40 and 50 years old in good health. Some clones in this sample may be carry-over from other donors' samples.

The chain couples TRBV6-6 to TRBJ1-2; D is undetermined. V was pared by 6 bases and J by 0 bases, with 11 bases between. The CDR3 runs 14 residues. Germline values: CDR1 MNHNY, CDR2 SVGAGI (reference sequence). This CDR3 is CASSQDGTNYGYTF. CDR3 coding DNA: TGTGCCAGCAGCCAGGACGGAACTAACTATGGCTACACCTTC.

The sample holds a few counts of this clone. The chain has TRBV10-3 and TRBJ2-1; 14 bases map to TRBD2. Trimming removed 5 bases from V and 8 bases from J; junction bases left unmatched: 11. The CDR3 loop spans 17 amino acids. Germline V gene lookup returns CDR1 ENHRY and CDR2 SYGVKD. CDR3 sequence reads: CAISSGTSGSSVYEQFF. In DNA, the CDR3 is TGTGCCATCAGTAGCGGGACTAGCGGGAGTAGTGTCTATGAGCAGTTCTTC.

The chain recombines TRBV30 with TRBJ2-7; tentative D call: TRBD2 (6 bases). V dropped 3 bases and J dropped 6 bases, with 15 bases sitting between them. The CDR3 has 13 residues. Germline CDR1 GTSNPN, CDR2 SVGIG (reference sequence). The CDR3 sequence: CAWSQRADLEQYF. CDR3 DNA sequence: TGTGCCTGGAGCCAGCGGGCGGACCTCGAGCAGTACTTC.

This clone was counted a single time. The rearrangement joins TRBV5-1 to TRBJ2-3, with 8 bases identical to TRBD2. The CDR3 runs 15 residues. CDR1 SGHRS and CDR2 YFSETQ come from the germline V gene. With V trimmed by 1 base and J by 0 bases, 1 base remained unmatched. CDR3 in amino acids: CASSLLAGSTDTQYF. The CDR3 coding sequence is TGCGCCAGCAGCTTGTTAGCGGGAAGCACAGATACGCAGTATTTT.

This chain connects TRBV5-4 to TRBJ2-5; D gene uncertain. V was cut by 0 bases and J by 5 bases, with 11 bases left in between. CDR1 is SGHNT, CDR2 YYREEE, per germline (reference sequence). The CDR3 is 14 amino acids. The CDR3 reads CASSLEVGGETQYF. In nucleotides, the CDR3 is TGTGCCAGCAGCTTGGAGGTGGGTGGCGAGACCCAGTACTTC.

V usage is TRBV4-1 and J usage is TRBJ2-5; the match to TRBD2 covers 14 bases. This CDR3 is built from 16 residues. Germline CDR1 MGHRA, CDR2 YSYEKL. J gave up 5 bases and V 3 bases, and 5 bases lay outside the gene matches. CDR3 coding DNA: TGCGCCAGCAGCCAGGGACTAGCGGGAGTTGGGGAGACCCAGTACTTC. Amino acids: CASSQGLAGVGETQYF.

This chain connects TRBV14 to TRBJ1-1; D unclear. The CDR3 loop spans 16 amino acids. The germline gives CDR1 SGHDN, CDR2 FVKESK. The V and J ends lost 4 bases and 0 bases respectively, with 15 bases between them. CDR3 nucleotide sequence: TGTGCCAGCAGCCGAACCTTGACGGTAATGAACACTGAAGCTTTCTTT. Translating it yields CASSRTLTVMNTEAFF. Full variable domain (remainder filled in from reference TRBV14 and TRBJ1-1): EAGVTQFPSHSVIEKGQTVTLRCDPISGHDNLYWYRRVMGKEIKFLLHFVKESKQDESGMPNNRFLAERTGGTYSTLKVQPAELEDSGVYFCASSRTLTVMNTEAFFGQGTRLTVV.